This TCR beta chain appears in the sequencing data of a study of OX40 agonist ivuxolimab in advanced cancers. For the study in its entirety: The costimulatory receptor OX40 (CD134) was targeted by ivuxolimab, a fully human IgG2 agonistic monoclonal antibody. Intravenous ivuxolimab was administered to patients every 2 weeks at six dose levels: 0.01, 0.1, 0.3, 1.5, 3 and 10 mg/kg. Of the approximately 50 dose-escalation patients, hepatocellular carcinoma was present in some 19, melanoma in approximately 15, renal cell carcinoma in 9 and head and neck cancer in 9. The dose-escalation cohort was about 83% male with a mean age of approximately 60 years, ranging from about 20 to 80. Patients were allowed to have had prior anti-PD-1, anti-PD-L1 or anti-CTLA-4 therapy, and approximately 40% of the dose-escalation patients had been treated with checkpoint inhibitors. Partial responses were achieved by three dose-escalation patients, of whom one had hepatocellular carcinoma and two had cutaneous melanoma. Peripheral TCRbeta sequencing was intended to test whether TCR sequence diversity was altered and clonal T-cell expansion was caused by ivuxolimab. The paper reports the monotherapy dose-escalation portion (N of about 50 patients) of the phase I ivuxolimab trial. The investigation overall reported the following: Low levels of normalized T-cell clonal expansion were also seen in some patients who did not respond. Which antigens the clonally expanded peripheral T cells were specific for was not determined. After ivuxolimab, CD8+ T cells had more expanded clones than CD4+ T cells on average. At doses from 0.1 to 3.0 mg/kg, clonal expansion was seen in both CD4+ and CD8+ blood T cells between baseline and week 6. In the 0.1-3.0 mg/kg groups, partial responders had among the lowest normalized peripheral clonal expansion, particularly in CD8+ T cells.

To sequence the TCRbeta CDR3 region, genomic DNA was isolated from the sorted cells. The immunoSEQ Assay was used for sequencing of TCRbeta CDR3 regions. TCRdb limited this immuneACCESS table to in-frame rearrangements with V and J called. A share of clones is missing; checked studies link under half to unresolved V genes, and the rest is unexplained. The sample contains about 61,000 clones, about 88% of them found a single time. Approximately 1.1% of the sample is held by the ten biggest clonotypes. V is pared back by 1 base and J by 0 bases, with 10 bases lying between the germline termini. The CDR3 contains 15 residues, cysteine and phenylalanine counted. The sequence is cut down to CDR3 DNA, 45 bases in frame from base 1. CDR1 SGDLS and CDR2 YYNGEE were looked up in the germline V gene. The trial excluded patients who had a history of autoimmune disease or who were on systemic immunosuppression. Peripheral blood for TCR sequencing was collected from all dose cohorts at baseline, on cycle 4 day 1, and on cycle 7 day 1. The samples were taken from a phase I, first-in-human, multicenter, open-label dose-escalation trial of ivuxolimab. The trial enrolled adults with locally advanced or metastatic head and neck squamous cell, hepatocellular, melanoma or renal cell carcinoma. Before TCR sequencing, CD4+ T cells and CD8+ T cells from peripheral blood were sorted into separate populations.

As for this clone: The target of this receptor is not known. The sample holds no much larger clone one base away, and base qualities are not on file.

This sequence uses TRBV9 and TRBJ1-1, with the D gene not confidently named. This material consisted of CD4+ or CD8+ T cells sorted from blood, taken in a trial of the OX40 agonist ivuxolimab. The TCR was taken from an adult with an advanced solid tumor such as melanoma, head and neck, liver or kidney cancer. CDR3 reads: CASSVLRAVNTEAFF. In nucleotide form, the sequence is TGTGCCAGCAGCGTATTGAGGGCGGTGAACACTGAAGCTTTCTTT.